The rows below give T cell receptor beta chains drawn from one sample of a study of glioma-infiltrating T cells. TCRdb reanalysed the multiplex PCR reads using MiXCR and keeps one entry per CDR3 protein. Among 150,000 to 200,000 distinct CDR3 sequences listed, about 32% were seen once. The sequencing sample was made of glioma tissue, nonneoplastic brain tissue, or PBMCs (not recorded which). These receptors all stem from a human donor with low-grade glioma or glioblastoma, undergoing nonglioma brain surgery, or in good health (not recorded which). Each CDR3 is given with its conserved first and last residue. The D gene is left open where the match is weak. The size of a clone is reported for some rows only, either as once, few or many, or as a class for expanded clones.

CDR3: CSLWTIWGRNEHFF
DNA: TGCAGCTTATGGACCATATGGGGCCGCAATGAGCACTTCTTC
J: TRBJ2-1
size: once
D: NA
V: TRBV29-1

CDR3: CASSRSTETQYF
DNA: TGTGCCAGCAGCCGTTCCACAGAGACCCAGTACTTC
J: TRBJ2-5
size: many
D: NA
V: TRBV3-1

CDR3: CASSHPGQSSYEQYF
DNA: TGCGCCAGCAGCCATCCGGGACAGAGCTCCTACGAGCAGTACTTC
J: TRBJ2-7
size: many
D: TRBD1
V: TRBV4-1

CDR3: CASRNELASDEQYF
DNA: TGTGCCAGCAGGAATGAACTAGCGTCGGACGAGCAGTACTTC
J: TRBJ2-7
size: NA
D: TRBD2
V: TRBV5-4

CDR3: CASIPQGASGSTIYF
DNA: TGTGCCAGCATCCCCCAGGGGGCCTCTGGAAGCACCATATATTTT
J: TRBJ1-3
size: NA
D: TRBD1
V: TRBV5-8

CDR3: CASSQGQNYGYTF
DNA: TGTGCCAGCAGCCAAGGACAGAACTATGGCTACACCTTC
J: TRBJ1-2
size: many
D: NA
V: TRBV7-8

CDR3: CASNQNTEAFF
DNA: TGTGCCAGCAACCAGAACACTGAAGCTTTCTTT
J: TRBJ1-1
size: many
D: NA
V: TRBV28

CDR3: CASSLLGGGYSNQPQHF
DNA: TGTGCCAGTAGTCTGCTAGGGGGAGGTTATAGCAATCAGCCCCAGCATTTT
J: TRBJ1-5
size: NA
D: NA
V: TRBV19

CDR3: CASSVRGVMNTEAFF
DNA: TGTGCCAGCAGTGTCCGAGGGGTCATGAACACTGAAGCTTTCTTT
J: TRBJ1-1
size: NA
D: NA
V: TRBV6-2/TRBV6-3

CDR3: CASSYSPAGGPGELFF
DNA: TGTGCCAGCAGTTACTCTCCAGCGGGAGGGCCCGGGGAGCTGTTTTTT
J: TRBJ2-2
size: many
D: TRBD2
V: TRBV6-6

CDR3: CASSPGPGNIAFF
DNA: TGCGCCAGCAGCCCTGGCCCGGGAAACATAGCTTTCTTT
J: TRBJ1-1
size: many
D: NA
V: TRBV5-1

CDR3: CASSAQGFQPQHF
DNA: TGTGCCAGCAGTGCACAGGGTTTTCAGCCCCAGCATTTT
J: TRBJ1-5
size: NA
D: NA
V: TRBV12-3/TRBV12-4

CDR3: CASSPLSESLSRSYEQYF
DNA: TGTGCCAGCAGTCCCTTATCTGAAAGTTTGAGTCGGAGCTACGAGCAGTACTTC
J: TRBJ2-7
size: many
D: NA
V: TRBV28

CDR3: CASSYSNRGTEAFF
DNA: TGTGCCAGCAGTTACTCGAACAGGGGAACTGAAGCTTTCTTT
J: TRBJ1-1
size: many
D: TRBD1
V: TRBV6-5

CDR3: CSARDVALYNSPLHF
DNA: TGCAGTGCTAGAGATGTAGCGCTTTATAATTCACCCCTCCACTTT
J: TRBJ1-6
size: many
D: NA
V: TRBV20-1

CDR3: CASERDTEQFF
DNA: TGTGCCAGCGAGCGGGATACGGAGCAGTTCTTC
J: TRBJ2-1
size: many
D: TRBD2
V: TRBV7-8

CDR3: CASSQGSGFYNEQFF
DNA: TGCGCCAGCAGCCAAGGGTCGGGGTTCTACAATGAGCAGTTCTTC
J: TRBJ2-1
size: many
D: NA
V: TRBV4-1

CDR3: CASSSSRGETQYF
DNA: TGTGCCAGCAGCTCTTCGAGAGGGGAGACCCAGTACTTC
J: TRBJ2-5
size: many
D: NA
V: TRBV7-9

CDR3: CSARGLGTGGTEAFF
DNA: TGCAGTGCCCGTGGGCTTGGGACAGGGGGCACTGAAGCTTTCTTT
J: TRBJ1-1
size: many
D: TRBD1
V: TRBV20-1

CDR3: CASGPGQVSIQYF
DNA: TGTGCTAGTGGTCCGGGACAGGTTAGCATTCAGTACTTC
J: TRBJ2-4
size: NA
D: TRBD1
V: TRBV12-5

CDR3: CASSRLSDGPGWYF
DNA: TGTGCCAGCAGTCGACTTTCGGACGGCCCAGGCTGGTATTTT
J: TRBJ2-3
size: many
D: NA
V: TRBV12-3/TRBV12-4

CDR3: CASSLTPGVAAYEQYF
DNA: TGTGCCAGCAGTTTAACTCCAGGAGTGGCCGCCTACGAGCAGTACTTC
J: TRBJ2-7
size: NA
D: NA
V: TRBV27

CDR3: CASKPHLGNEKFF
DNA: TGTGCCAGCAAGCCCCACTTGGGCAATGAGAAGTTCTTC
J: TRBJ2-1
size: NA
D: NA
V: TRBV27

CDR3: CASSLVAGEEFF
DNA: TGTGCCAGCAGCTTAGTAGCGGGAGAGGAGTTCTTC
J: TRBJ2-1
size: many
D: TRBD2
V: TRBV7-2

CDR3: CASSIWTASSYNEQFF
DNA: TGCGCCAGCAGCATATGGACTGCTAGCTCCTACAATGAGCAGTTCTTC
J: TRBJ2-1
size: few
D: NA
V: TRBV5-1

CDR3: CASSSGRPSYNEQFF
DNA: TGTGCCAGCAGCTCTGGGAGGCCCTCCTACAATGAGCAGTTCTTC
J: TRBJ2-1
size: many
D: NA
V: TRBV6-1

CDR3: CASRVQGLGEQFF
DNA: TGTGCCAGCAGAGTACAGGGATTAGGTGAGCAGTTCTTC
J: TRBJ2-1
size: many
D: NA
V: TRBV6-1

CDR3: CSARKRQAAYEQYF
DNA: TGCAGTGCTAGAAAGCGGCAGGCCGCCTACGAGCAGTACTTC
J: TRBJ2-7
size: many
D: NA
V: TRBV20-1

CDR3: CSVEAGGNERYF
DNA: TGCAGCGTTGAAGCCGGGGGCAACGAGCGGTACTTC
J: TRBJ2-7
size: NA
D: NA
V: TRBV29-1

CDR3: CSASRASGSYEQYF
DNA: TGCAGTGCTAGTCGTGCTAGCGGGAGCTACGAGCAGTACTTC
J: TRBJ2-7
size: many
D: TRBD2
V: TRBV20-1

CDR3: CASSLAGSRSYEQYF
DNA: TGTGCCAGCAGCTTGGCCGGGAGTAGATCCTACGAGCAGTACTTC
J: TRBJ2-7
size: many
D: NA
V: TRBV7-9

CDR3: CVSISLAGASYEQFF
DNA: TGTGTTAGCATAAGTCTAGCGGGAGCCTCCTACGAGCAGTTCTTC
J: TRBJ2-1
size: NA
D: TRBD2
V: TRBV6-2/TRBV6-3

CDR3: CSARPGNTEASF
DNA: TGCAGTGCCCGTCCGGGGAACACTGAAGCTTCCTTT
J: TRBJ1-1
size: NA
D: NA
V: TRBV20-1

CDR3: CASSSLTSVTYNEQFF
DNA: TGTGCCAGCAGCTCCTTAACTAGCGTAACCTACAATGAGCAGTTCTTC
J: TRBJ2-1
size: NA
D: TRBD2
V: TRBV5-8

CDR3: CASSAWDRGSYEQYF
DNA: TGTGCCAGCAGTGCTTGGGACAGGGGCTCCTACGAGCAGTACTTC
J: TRBJ2-7
size: many
D: TRBD1
V: TRBV25-1

CDR3: CSAPPGLAGEYVYEQYF
DNA: TGCAGTGCCCCCCCGGGACTAGCGGGAGAATACGTCTACGAGCAGTACTTC
J: TRBJ2-7
size: few
D: TRBD2
V: TRBV20-1

CDR3: CATSESDRELEETQYF
DNA: TGTGCCACCAGTGAATCCGACAGGGAACTTGAAGAGACCCAGTACTTC
J: TRBJ2-5
size: NA
D: TRBD1
V: TRBV24-1

CDR3: CSAPSALGQETQYF
DNA: TGCAGTGCTCCAAGCGCACTAGGTCAAGAGACCCAGTACTTC
J: TRBJ2-5
size: many
D: NA
V: TRBV20-1

CDR3: CASSLVVLAGGSSYEQYF
DNA: TGTGCCAGCAGCTTAGTAGTTCTAGCGGGAGGGAGCTCCTACGAGCAGTACTTC
J: TRBJ2-7
size: NA
D: TRBD2
V: TRBV7-9

CDR3: CASSLVRDGRYEQYF
DNA: TGTGCCAGCAGCTTAGTACGGGACGGGAGATACGAGCAGTACTTC
J: TRBJ2-7
size: many
D: NA
V: TRBV7-2

CDR3: CASSYPLYEQYF
DNA: TGTGCCAGCAGTTATCCGCTTTACGAGCAGTACTTC
J: TRBJ2-7
size: many
D: NA
V: TRBV6-2/TRBV6-3